This TCR beta chain was observed in a study of patients and donors after allogeneic stem cell transplantation. The CDR3 is made up of 16 amino acids. The ends lost 4 bases at V and 4 bases at J; junction bases unmatched: 9. Using its own MiXCR run on the RT-PCR reads, TCRdb lists one record per CDR3 protein. Seen here are 7,500 or so distinct CDR3 sequences, around 10% observed once, and the top ten hold 52%. This clonotype has only a few counts. Sample: blood, either unsorted or a sorted T cell fraction (not recorded which). The receptor's source is a human donor who was either an allogeneic HSCT recipient or a stem cell or donor lymphocyte infusion donor (not recorded which). It is not recorded whose cells these are; they may come from a transplant donor. The rearrangement uses TRBV12-3 or TRBV12-4 and TRBJ1-2, with 10 bases that match TRBD1. The CDR3 DNA reads TGTGCCAGCAGTTCCAGACAGGGGGCGATGGCCTATGGCTACACCTTC. It translates to CASSSRQGAMAYGYTF.